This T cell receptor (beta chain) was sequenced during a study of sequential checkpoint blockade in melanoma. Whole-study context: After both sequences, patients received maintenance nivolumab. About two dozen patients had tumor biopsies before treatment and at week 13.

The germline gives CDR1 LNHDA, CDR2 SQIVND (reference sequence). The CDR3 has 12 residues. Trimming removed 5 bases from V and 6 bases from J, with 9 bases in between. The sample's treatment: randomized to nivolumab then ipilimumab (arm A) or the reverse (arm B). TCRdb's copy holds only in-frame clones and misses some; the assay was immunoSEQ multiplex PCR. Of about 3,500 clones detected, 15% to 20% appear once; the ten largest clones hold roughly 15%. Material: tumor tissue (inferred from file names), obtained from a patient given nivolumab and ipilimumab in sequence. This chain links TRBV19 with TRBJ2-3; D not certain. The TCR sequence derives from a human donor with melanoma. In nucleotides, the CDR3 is TGTGCCAGTAGTGCACTGCAGGATACGCAGTATTTT. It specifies CASSALQDTQYF.